One and the same sample provided the 6 T cell receptor beta chains below, sequenced in a study of blood T cell repertoires in COVID-19. Method: immunoSEQ multiplex PCR; TCRdb's copy keeps in-frame clones and lacks some. Of fewer than 35,000 clones detected, roughly 87% appear once; the ten largest clones hold around 2%. Sequencing was performed on peripheral blood. All receptors come from a man aged 50-59 years with active or convalescent COVID-19.

This clone appeared once. This chain links TRBV5-1 with TRBJ2-1; D is ambiguous. The CDR3 is made up of 12 amino acids. Trimming cost V 2 bases and J 4 bases, with 4 bases left between them. Per germline, CDR1 SGHRS and CDR2 YFSETQ. Here the CDR3 reads CASSLQYNEQFF. The CDR3 DNA is TGCGCCAGCAGCTTACAGTACAATGAGCAGTTCTTC.

This chain connects TRBV19 to TRBJ2-5, with D maybe TRBD2 (5 bases). Looked up from germline, CDR1 is LNHDA and CDR2 is SQIVND (reference sequence). The CDR3 is 15 residues long. V dropped 1 base and J dropped 3 bases, with 12 bases sitting between them. For the CDR3, the DNA is TGTGCCAGTAGTATAGGGGCTAGCTTCGAAGAGACCCAGTACTTC. Encoded protein: CASSIGASFEETQYF.

The CDR3 region is CASSLGGQGRIEQFF. The CDR3 DNA follows: TGTGCCAGCAGCTTAGGCGGACAGGGTAGGATTGAGCAGTTCTTC. This rearrangement joins TRBV5-6 to TRBJ2-1; 8 positions agree with TRBD1. There are 15 residues in the CDR3. The germline V gene has CDR1 SGHDT and CDR2 YYEEEE. With 2 bases clipped from V and 9 bases from J, the junction kept 10 bases outside the gene matches.

The chain uses TRBV6-5 and TRBJ2-7; possibly TRBD2 for D (6 bases). Per the germline V gene, CDR1 is MNHEY and CDR2 is SVGAGI. The V and J ends lost 5 bases and 6 bases respectively, with 14 bases between them. This CDR3 is 13 amino acids long. The CDR3 bases are TGTGCCAGCAGTCCAATCGGGGGATCCGAGCAGTACTTC. Its translation is CASSPIGGSEQYF.

This chain links TRBV7-9 with TRBJ2-1; possibly TRBD2 for D (6 bases). CDR1 is SEHNR, CDR2 FQNEAQ, per germline (reference sequence). The CDR3 is 16 amino acids. V was trimmed by 5 bases and J by 0 bases, leaving 14 bases between them. The CDR3, as DNA: TGTGCCAGCAGCCGGAGCCGGGACTTCTCCTACAATGAGCAGTTCTTC. Translation: CASSRSRDFSYNEQFF.

The V and J genes are TRBV7-9 and TRBJ2-1; TRBD1 matches at 7 bases. The CDR3 is made up of 14 amino acids. V lost 2 bases, J lost 8 bases, and 6 bases stayed unmatched. Germline V gives CDR1 SEHNR, CDR2 FQNEAQ (reference sequence). This CDR3 is CASSLQGGAYEQFF. CDR3 in DNA: TGTGCCAGCAGCTTACAAGGGGGCGCATATGAGCAGTTCTTC.